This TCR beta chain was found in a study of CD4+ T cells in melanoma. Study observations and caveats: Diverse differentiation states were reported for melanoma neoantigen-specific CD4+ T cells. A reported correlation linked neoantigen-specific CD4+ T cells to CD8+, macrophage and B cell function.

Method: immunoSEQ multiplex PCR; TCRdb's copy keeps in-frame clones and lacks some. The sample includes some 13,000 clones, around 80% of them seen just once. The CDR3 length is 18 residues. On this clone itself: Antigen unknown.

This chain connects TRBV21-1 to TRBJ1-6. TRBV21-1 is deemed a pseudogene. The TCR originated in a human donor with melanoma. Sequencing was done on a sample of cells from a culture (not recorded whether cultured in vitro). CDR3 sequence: CASSKGHLAGSIASPLHF. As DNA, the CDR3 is TGTGCCAGCAGCAAAGGGCACTTAGCCGGTTCGATAGCTTCACCCCTCCACTTT.